This T cell receptor beta chain is from a study of graft-versus-host responses after intestinal transplantation. This clone occurred once. No antigen is known for it. The study, taken as a whole, reports: Analysis identified GvH clones in recipient marrow, with some appearing first in ileum or blood. The presence of high graft-versus-host to host-versus-graft clonal ratios in allografts characterized patients with graft-donor T cell macrochimerism.

The germline gives CDR1 SGHVS, CDR2 FNYEAQ. The CDR3 is 15 residues long. The V and J ends lost 1 base and 5 bases respectively, with 15 bases between them. Profiling relied on immunoSEQ multiplex PCR, and the TCRdb table lists in-frame clones only, not all of them. This sample has 60,000 to 90,000 clones, with about 92% found just once. This TCR was recovered from a human donor who received an intestinal transplant. This chain joins TRBV7-6 and TRBJ2-7; TRBD1 is a possible D gene (5 bases). The specimen was unstimulated CD8+ T cells sorted from spleen or lymph node cells, collected before intestinal transplant. The CDR3 DNA sequence: TGTGCCAGCAGCTTAGGGGGCAGTCGTAACCACGAGCAGTACTTC. Protein product: CASSLGGSRNHEQYF.